A single sample gave rise to the 4 T cell receptor beta chains below, sequenced in a study of beta chain features in type 1 diabetes. cDNA synthesis used the whole RNA isolate, giving expressed TCRB sequences. Here immunoSEQ multiplex PCR was the method, and the copy in TCRdb shows in-frame clones only, minus some. The data contain roughly 350,000 clones, about 10% of them singletons. Sequenced input: naive CD4+ T cells from blood. These receptors all come from a woman in her twenties or thirties in good health.

This clone was counted between two and nine times. The rearrangement links TRBV5-1 to TRBJ2-2, with 7 bases that match TRBD1. The V and J ends lost 5 bases and 4 bases, in that order; junction bases with no gene match: 5. The germline V gene encodes CDR1 SGHRS and CDR2 YFSETQ. The CDR3 contains 14 residues. The CDR3 spells CASSSTGTTGELFF. CDR3 in DNA: TGCGCCAGCAGTTCGACAGGGACCACCGGGGAGCTGTTTTTT.

This clone was observed a few times. The chain employs TRBV6-1 and TRBJ2-2, with 8 bases lining up with TRBD2. This CDR3 is built from 15 residues. V lost 4 bases to trimming and J lost 4 bases; unmatched junction nucleotides: 5. Germline V CDR1 and CDR2: MNHNS, SASEGT. CDR3 amino acids: CASSAASGFTGELFF. In DNA form, the CDR3 reads TGTGCCAGCAGTGCAGCTAGCGGGTTCACCGGGGAGCTGTTTTTT.

The chain combines TRBV7-2 with TRBJ1-3, with TRBD1 matching over 8 bases. The CDR3 length is 16 residues. The V segment lost 6 bases and the J segment 0 bases; nucleotides outside the gene matches: 7. Per the germline V gene, CDR1 is SGHTA and CDR2 is FQGNSA. In DNA form, the CDR3 reads TGTGCCAGCAGTCTTCAGGGGGCGTTCTCTGGAAACACCATATATTTT. Protein sequence: CASSLQGAFSGNTIYF. Full variable domain (outside the CDR3, taken from reference TRBV7-2 and TRBJ1-3): GAGVSQSPSNKVTEKGKDVELRCDPISGHTALYWYRQSLGQGLEFLIYFQGNSAPDKSGLPSDRFSAERTGGSVSTLTIQRTQQEDSAVYLCASSLQGAFSGNTIYFGEGSWLTVV.

The DNA of the CDR3 is TGCAGCGTTGAGGGACAGGGGACCTACGAGCAGTACTTC. It encodes CSVEGQGTYEQYF. The chain joins TRBV29-1 to TRBJ2-7; 10 bases line up with TRBD1. Trimming cost V 3 bases and J 2 bases; bases outside gene matches: 1. This CDR3 has 13 residues. Germline CDR1 and CDR2: SQVTM and ANQGSEA.